This passage covers 8 T cell receptor beta chains from one sample sequenced in a study of blood T cell repertoires in COVID-19. Sequencing used immunoSEQ multiplex PCR; TCRdb keeps in-frame clones, though not all of them. This sample has 200,000 to 300,000 clones, with about 83% found just once. The specimen sequenced was peripheral blood. The receptors were gathered from a human donor in a cohort sampled during active COVID-19.

The chain has TRBV7-3 and TRBJ2-2, with D possibly matching TRBD2 (5 bases). CDR1 is SGHTA and CDR2 is FQGTGA in the germline V gene. V dropped 5 bases and J dropped 5 bases, with 6 bases sitting between them. CDR3 length: 12 residues. The CDR3 protein is CASSRGTGELFF. The CDR3 DNA reads TGTGCCAGCAGCCGAGGGACCGGGGAGCTGTTTTTT.

The rearrangement uses TRBV15 and TRBJ2-7, with TRBD1 identical over 8 bases. Germline loops: CDR1 LNHNV, CDR2 YYDKDF (reference sequence). Losses at the gene ends were 3 bases for V and 1 base for J; bases not matched to a gene: 14. This CDR3 comprises 18 residues. CDR3 amino acids: CATSRGGDDRGKSYEQYF. The CDR3 region has the DNA TGTGCCACCAGCAGGGGGGGCGACGACAGGGGAAAATCCTACGAGCAGTACTTC.

This chain links TRBV10-3 with TRBJ1-6, with TRBD1 identical over 7 bases. The CDR3 is made up of 13 amino acids. The junction had 6 bases not matched to a gene; V was cut back by 6 bases and J by 10 bases. The V gene's germline CDR1 is ENHRY and CDR2 SYGVKD. The CDR3 DNA follows: TGTGCCATCAGCATAGACAGGGCATCACCCCTCCACTTT. Amino acids: CAISIDRASPLHF.

V gene TRBV5-1 combines with J gene TRBJ1-1; no clear D gene. This CDR3 has 14 residues. V lost 4 bases to trimming and J lost 1 base, with 11 bases between them. Per the germline V gene, CDR1 is SGHRS and CDR2 is YFSETQ. The CDR3 DNA is TGCGCCAGCAGCATTCTTTCAGAGAACACTGAAGCTTTCTTT. This translates into CASSILSENTEAFF.

The rearrangement joins TRBV6-1 to TRBJ1-2; maybe TRBD1 (5 bases). The length of the CDR3 is 16 residues. The V end was cut by 7 bases, the J end by 0 bases, with 18 bases between. Germline V lookup: CDR1 MNHNS, CDR2 SASEGT. CDR3 amino acids: CASTEGLTETNYGYTF. CDR3 nucleotide sequence: TGTGCCAGCACTGAGGGGTTGACAGAGACTAACTATGGCTACACCTTC.

This clone was recorded only once. V is TRBV5-5 and J is TRBJ2-6, with 11 nucleotides matching TRBD2. This CDR3 comprises 18 residues. Looked up from germline, CDR1 is SGHKS and CDR2 is YYEKEE (reference sequence). V trimming: 5 bases; J trimming: 1 base; junction bases outside the gene matches: 8. CDR3 sequence reads: CASRETSGAVSGANVLTF. CDR3 sequence (DNA): TGTGCCAGCAGGGAGACTAGCGGGGCCGTATCTGGGGCCAACGTCCTGACTTTC.

J is TRBJ2-7 and V is TRBV11-2; no reliable D call. CDR3 size: 15 residues. Trimming removed 0 bases at V and 3 bases at J, with 12 bases between. CDR1 and CDR2 from the germline V gene are SGHAT and FQNNGV. The CDR3 region is CASSLDQVRNYEQYF. The CDR3 nucleotides read TGTGCCAGCAGCTTAGATCAGGTCAGAAACTACGAGCAGTACTTC.

In this sample, this clone turned up once. The CDR3 region has the DNA TGTGCCAGCAGTTGGAGGGAGGGGGATGGCTACACCTTC. Protein sequence: CASSWREGDGYTF. The chain combines TRBV27 with TRBJ1-2; perhaps TRBD1 as D (6 bases). The CDR3 contains 13 residues. The germline V and J ends were trimmed by 4 bases and 6 bases, with 12 bases remaining between them. The germline CDR1 and CDR2 sequences are MNHEY and SMNVEV (reference sequence).